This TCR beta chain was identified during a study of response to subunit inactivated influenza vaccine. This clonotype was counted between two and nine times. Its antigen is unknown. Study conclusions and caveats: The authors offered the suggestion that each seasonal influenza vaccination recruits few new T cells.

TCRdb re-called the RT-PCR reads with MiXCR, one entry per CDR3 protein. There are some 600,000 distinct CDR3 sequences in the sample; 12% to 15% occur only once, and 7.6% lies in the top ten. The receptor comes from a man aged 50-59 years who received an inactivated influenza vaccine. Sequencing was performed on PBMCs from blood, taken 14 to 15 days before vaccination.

CDR3 amino acids: CASSVGKLGELFF. In nucleotides, the CDR3 is TGTGCCAGCAGCGTAGGGAAGCTCGGGGAGCTGTTTTTT. The V gene is TRBV9, the J gene TRBJ2-2; D call uncertain. This CDR3 comprises 13 residues. The V and J ends lost 0 bases and 7 bases respectively, with 7 bases between them. Per germline, CDR1 SGDLS and CDR2 YYNGEE. The entire variable domain, with the rest obtained from reference TRBV9 and TRBJ2-2, is as follows: DSGVTQTPKHLITATGQRVTLRCSPRSGDLSVYWYQQSLDQGLQFLIQYYNGEERAKGNILERFSAQQFPDLHSELNLSSLELGDSALYFCASSVGKLGELFFGEGSRLTVL.